This note documents a single T cell receptor (beta chain) sequence. The target antigen is unknown. The protocol was immunoSEQ multiplex PCR, while the TCRdb copy is restricted to in-frame clones and leaves out a portion. Among some 51,000 clones listed, more than 60% were seen once. This record belongs to a study of a mutant IDH1 vaccine in newly diagnosed glioma. Across the whole study: Earlier treatment was radiotherapy, temozolomide, or both, with most getting both. Study-level findings and limits: The vaccine induced immune responses, and these occurred in 80% to 95% of patients. It seemed that pseudoprogression was not linked to changes in the top peripheral T cell clonotypes.

Time point meaning: baseline, week 1 (first vaccination visit). Described treatment: pre-vaccination baseline after standard-of-care therapy. The CDR3 has 16 amino acids. With V trimmed by 5 bases and J by 3 bases, 8 bases remained unmatched. CDR1 and CDR2 (germline): SGHDT, YYEEEE. The clonotype originates from a woman aged 40-49 years with glioma. The input for sequencing was PBMCs, taken from a glioma patient treated with radiotherapy, temozolomide or both. This chain links TRBV5-6 with TRBJ2-1, with 10 bases lining up with TRBD2. The CDR3 here is CASSEERGGDYNEQFF. CDR3 nucleotides: TGTGCCAGCAGTGAAGAGCGGGGGGGCGACTACAATGAGCAGTTCTTC.